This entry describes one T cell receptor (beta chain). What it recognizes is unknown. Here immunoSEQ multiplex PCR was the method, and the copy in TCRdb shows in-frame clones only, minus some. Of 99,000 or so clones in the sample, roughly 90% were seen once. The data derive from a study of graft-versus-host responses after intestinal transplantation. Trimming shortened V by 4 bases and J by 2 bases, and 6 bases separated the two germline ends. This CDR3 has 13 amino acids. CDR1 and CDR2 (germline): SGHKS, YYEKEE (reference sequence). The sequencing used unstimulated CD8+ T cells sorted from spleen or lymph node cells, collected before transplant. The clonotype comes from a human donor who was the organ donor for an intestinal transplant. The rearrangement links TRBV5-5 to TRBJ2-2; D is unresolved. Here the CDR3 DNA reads TGTGCCAGCAGCCCTCCCAACACCGGGGAGCTGTTTTTT. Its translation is CASSPPNTGELFF. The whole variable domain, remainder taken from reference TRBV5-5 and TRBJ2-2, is DAGVTQSPTHLIKTRGQQVTLRCSPISGHKSVSWYQQVLGQGPQFIFQYYEKEERGRGNFPDRFSARQFPNYSSELNVNALLLGDSALYLCASSPPNTGELFFGEGSRLTVL.